The clone carrying this TCR beta chain was picked up a small number of times. A junction boundary mismatches the germline segment, possibly from a read error. This specimen belongs to a study of blood T cell repertoires in COVID-19. Turning to the study itself: The United States, Italy and Spain provided the acute and convalescent COVID-19 samples. The cDNA or gDNA used as material had been derived from T cells, B-cell-depleted T cells, or PBMCs.

Data came from immunoSEQ multiplex PCR; TCRdb stores just in-frame clones and leaves some out. The sample holds approximately 410,000 clones; 75% to 90% are singletons and the top ten take over 1.3%. Per germline, CDR1 SQVTM and CDR2 ANQGSEA. The CDR3 length is 14 residues. V is TRBV29-1 and J is TRBJ1-1; D perhaps matches TRBD1 (6 bases). This TCR came from a woman aged 25 to 39 with active or convalescent COVID-19. The specimen was peripheral blood. The CDR3 is CSVEELGTNSEAFF. The CDR3 bases are TGCAGCGTTGAAGAATTGGGGACAAACAGTGAAGCTTTCTTT.